Listed below are T cell receptor beta chains from one sample, sequenced in a study of CD8 T cells in ankylosing spondylitis. Via MiXCR, TCRdb re-called the 5' RACE reads, giving one row per CDR3 protein. The table records fewer than 200,000 distinct CDR3 sequences, about 20% of them present only once. Sequencing was carried out using blood, either unsorted or a sorted T cell fraction (not recorded which). The source of these receptors is a male donor aged 10 to 30 with ankylosing spondylitis or in good health (not recorded which). Each CDR3 is given with its conserved first and last residue. The D gene is left open where the match is weak. Clone size, where shown, is once, few, many, or a class for clones that have expanded.

V	D	size	J	DNA	CDR3
TRBV5-1	.	.	TRBJ2-2	TGCGCCAGCAGCTGGGATGGCGGGAAGAACACCGGGGAGCTGTTTTTT	CASSWDGGKNTGELFF
TRBV12-3/TRBV12-4	.	.	TRBJ2-1	TGTGCCAGCAGTCCGGACTCACCGGAGCAGTTCTTC	CASSPDSPEQFF
TRBV29-1	.	many	TRBJ2-3	TGCAGCGTTGAAAGGGGACGCACAGATACGCAGTATTTT	CSVERGRTDTQYF
TRBV7-9	.	.	TRBJ2-2	TGTGCCAGCAGCCTAATAAGGCAGAACACCGGGGAGCTGTTTTTT	CASSLIRQNTGELFF
TRBV6-1	.	few	TRBJ2-2	TGTGCCAGCAGTGGCCCCCACGCGAACACCGGGGAGCTGTTTTTT	CASSGPHANTGELFF
TRBV11-2	.	.	TRBJ2-6	TGTGCCAGCAGCTCAAAGACAGGCCGCTCTGGGGCCAACGTCCTGACTTTC	CASSSKTGRSGANVLTF
TRBV10-2	.	.	TRBJ2-5	TGCGCCAGCAACATGGCAGGGGAAGAGACCCAGTACTTC	CASNMAGEETQYF
TRBV20-1	TRBD2	many	TRBJ2-3	TGCAGTGTCCAGGGGACTAGCGGGGGCCCCACAGATACGCAGTATTTT	CSVQGTSGGPTDTQYF
TRBV20-1	TRBD2	.	TRBJ2-1	TGCAGTGCTAGAGGGCTAGCGGGAGGGGATGAGCAGTTCTTC	CSARGLAGGDEQFF
TRBV6-2/TRBV6-3	.	many	TRBJ2-5	TGTGCCAGCAGTTACGGGACCCTCTCACGAGAGACCCAGTACTTC	CASSYGTLSRETQYF
TRBV7-2	.	many	TRBJ2-5	TGTGCCAGCACCACAAACTCAGAGACCCAGTACTTC	CASTTNSETQYF
TRBV10-3	TRBD1	.	TRBJ2-5	TGTGCCATCAGTGATGGGACAGGGGGCGCGACCCAGTACTTC	CAISDGTGGATQYF
TRBV30	TRBD2	.	TRBJ2-7	TGTGCCTGGAGTGTTAAAGCGGGAGGGCCCCGCTACCCTTACGAGCAGTACTTC	CAWSVKAGGPRYPYEQYF
TRBV25-1	TRBD2	many	TRBJ2-1	TGTGCCAGCTGGGGGCTAGCGGGTAAAAACTCCTACAATGAGCAGTTCTTC	CASWGLAGKNSYNEQFF
TRBV2	TRBD1	few	TRBJ1-5	TGTGCCAGCAGTTTGGAAACAGGGGCTCTCAATCAGCCCCAGCATTTT	CASSLETGALNQPQHF
TRBV20-1	TRBD1	few	TRBJ2-7	TGCAGTGCAGGGACAGGGGGCAACTACGAGCAGTACTTC	CSAGTGGNYEQYF
TRBV5-1	.	many	TRBJ2-3	TGCGCCAGCAGCACAGGGGACTCATCAGATACGCAGTATTTT	CASSTGDSSDTQYF
TRBV15	TRBD2	.	TRBJ2-1	TGTGCCACCAGCAGTGGACTAGCGGGCAATGAGCAGTTCTTC	CATSSGLAGNEQFF
TRBV30	.	many	TRBJ2-7	TGTGCCTGGACAGGGAGCTCCTACGAGCAGTACTTC	CAWTGSSYEQYF
TRBV27	.	.	TRBJ2-5	TGTGCCAGCAGCTTTTTGGGAGAAGAGACCCAGTACTTC	CASSFLGEETQYF
TRBV12-3/TRBV12-4	TRBD2	many	TRBJ2-3	TGTGCCAGCAGTTTACGGGGAGGGGTCACAGATACGCAGTATTTT	CASSLRGGVTDTQYF
TRBV12-5	.	many	TRBJ2-3	TGTGCTAGTGCACCGCATAGCGGAGGGGCGGGAGATACGCAGTATTTT	CASAPHSGGAGDTQYF
TRBV12-5	.	many	TRBJ2-4	TGTGCTAGTGGTTTTTATACCGATTTAGCCAAAAACATTCAGTACTTC	CASGFYTDLAKNIQYF
TRBV14	.	many	TRBJ2-5	TGTGCCAGCAGCCTATGGCGATCACAAGAGACCCAGTACTTC	CASSLWRSQETQYF
TRBV29-1	.	few	TRBJ2-1	TGCAGCTATCACCTTGGCAATGAGCAGTTCTTC	CSYHLGNEQFF
TRBV7-8	TRBD1	many	TRBJ2-1	TGTGCCAGCAGCATCCGGACAGGGGAGCAGTTCTTC	CASSIRTGEQFF
TRBV12-3/TRBV12-4	.	many	TRBJ2-1	TGTGCCAGCAGTTTGTCTAACCGTTGGCATGAGCAGTTCTTC	CASSLSNRWHEQFF